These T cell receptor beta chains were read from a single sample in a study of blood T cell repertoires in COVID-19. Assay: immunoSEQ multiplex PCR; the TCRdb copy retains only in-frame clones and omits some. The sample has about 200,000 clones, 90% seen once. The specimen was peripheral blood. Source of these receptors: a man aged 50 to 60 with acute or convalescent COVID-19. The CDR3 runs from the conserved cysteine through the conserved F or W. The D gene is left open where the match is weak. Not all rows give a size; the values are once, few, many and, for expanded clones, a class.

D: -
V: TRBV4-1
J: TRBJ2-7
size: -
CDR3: CASSAERAYEQYF
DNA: TGCGCCAGCAGTGCCGAGAGGGCCTACGAGCAGTACTTC

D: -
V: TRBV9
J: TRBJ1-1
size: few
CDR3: CASSVVGPNTEAFF
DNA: TGTGCCAGCAGCGTAGTGGGGCCGAACACTGAAGCTTTCTTT

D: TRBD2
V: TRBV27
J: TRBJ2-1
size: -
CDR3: CASSLSPGAGGNEQFF
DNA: TGTGCCAGCAGTTTATCCCCTGGGGCGGGGGGCAATGAGCAGTTCTTC

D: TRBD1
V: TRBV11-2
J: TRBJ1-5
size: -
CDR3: CASSSGQERQPQHF
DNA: TGTGCCAGCAGCTCGGGACAGGAACGTCAGCCCCAGCATTTT

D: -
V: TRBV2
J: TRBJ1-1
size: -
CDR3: CASSERVRRVLDTEAFF
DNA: TGTGCCAGCAGTGAAAGGGTGCGCAGGGTTTTGGACACTGAAGCTTTCTTT

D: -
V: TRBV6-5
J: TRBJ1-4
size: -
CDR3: CASTGDEKLFF
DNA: TGTGCCAGCACCGGGGATGAAAAACTGTTTTTT

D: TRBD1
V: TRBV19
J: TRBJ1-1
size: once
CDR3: CASTNQGGTEAFF
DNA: TGTGCCAGTACCAATCAGGGGGGCACTGAAGCTTTCTTT

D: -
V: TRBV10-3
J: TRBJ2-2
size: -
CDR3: CAISEQSNTGELFF
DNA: TGTGCCATCAGTGAACAGTCGAACACCGGGGAGCTGTTTTTT

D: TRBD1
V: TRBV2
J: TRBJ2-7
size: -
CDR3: CASKKTGTGESEQYF
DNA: TGTGCCAGCAAAAAAACCGGGACAGGAGAAAGCGAGCAGTACTTC

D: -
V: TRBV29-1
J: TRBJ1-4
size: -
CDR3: CSVVVGGEKLFF
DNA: TGCAGCGTTGTTGTAGGGGGAGAAAAACTGTTTTTT

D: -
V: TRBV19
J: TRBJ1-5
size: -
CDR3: CASSAGRNVNQPQHF
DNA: TGTGCCAGTAGTGCAGGGAGGAACGTAAATCAGCCCCAGCATTTT

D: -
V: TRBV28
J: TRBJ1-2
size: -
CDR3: CASRESSTYGYTF
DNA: TGTGCCAGCAGGGAGTCGAGTACTTATGGCTACACCTTC

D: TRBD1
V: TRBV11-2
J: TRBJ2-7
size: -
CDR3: CASSTRTGHDEQYF
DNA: TGTGCCAGCAGCACCCGGACAGGGCACGACGAGCAGTACTTC

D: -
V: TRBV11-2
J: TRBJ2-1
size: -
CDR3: CASSFGGHEQFF
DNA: TGTGCCAGCAGCTTTGGAGGACATGAGCAGTTCTTC

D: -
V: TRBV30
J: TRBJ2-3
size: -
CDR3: CAWSVRRGTDTQYF
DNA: TGTGCCTGGAGTGTACGCAGGGGCACAGATACGCAGTATTTT

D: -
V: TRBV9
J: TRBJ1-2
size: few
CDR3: CASSGSSLWGRGYTF
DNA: TGTGCCAGCAGCGGCTCATCTTTGTGGGGCCGGGGCTACACCTTC

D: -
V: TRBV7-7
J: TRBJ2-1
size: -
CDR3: CASSTGQSTYNEQFF
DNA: TGTGCTAGCAGTACCGGACAGAGTACGTACAATGAGCAGTTCTTC

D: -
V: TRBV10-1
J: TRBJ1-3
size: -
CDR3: CASSGSGDLADTIYF
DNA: TGCGCCAGCAGTGGAAGCGGGGATCTTGCGGACACCATATATTTT

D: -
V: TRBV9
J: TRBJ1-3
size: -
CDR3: CASSAQGNTIYF
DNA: TGTGCCAGCAGCGCACAGGGAAACACCATATATTTT

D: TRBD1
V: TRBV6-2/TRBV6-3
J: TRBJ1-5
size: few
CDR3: CASSSPGQGWRNQPQHF
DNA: TGTGCCAGCAGTTCCCCCGGACAGGGGTGGCGCAATCAGCCCCAGCATTTT

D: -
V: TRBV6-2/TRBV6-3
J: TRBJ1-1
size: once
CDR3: CASSYGAGRLQAFF
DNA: TGTGCCAGCAGTTACGGGGCCGGCAGGTTGCAAGCTTTCTTT

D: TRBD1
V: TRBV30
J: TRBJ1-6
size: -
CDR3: CAWTGQVDSPLHF
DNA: TGTGCCTGGACCGGACAGGTGGATTCACCCCTCCACTTT

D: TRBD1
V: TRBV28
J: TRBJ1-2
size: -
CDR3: CASSPGQDEVNYGYTF
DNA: TGTGCCAGCAGTCCGGGACAGGATGAAGTAAACTATGGCTACACCTTC

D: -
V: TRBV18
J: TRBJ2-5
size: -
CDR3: CASSPSRQETQYF
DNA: TGTGCCAGCTCACCCTCGCGGCAAGAGACCCAGTACTTC

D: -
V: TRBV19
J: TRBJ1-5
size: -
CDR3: CASSREGIWGNQPQHF
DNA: TGTGCCAGTAGCCGGGAGGGCATTTGGGGCAATCAGCCCCAGCATTTT

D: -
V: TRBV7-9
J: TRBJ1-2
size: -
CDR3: CASSLNGLGYGYTF
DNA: TGTGCCAGCAGCTTGAATGGACTGGGCTATGGCTACACCTTC

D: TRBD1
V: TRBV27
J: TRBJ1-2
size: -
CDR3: CASSFSAGGRNGYTF
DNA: TGTGCCAGCAGTTTTTCGGCAGGGGGACGTAATGGCTACACCTTC

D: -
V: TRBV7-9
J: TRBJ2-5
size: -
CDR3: CASSLLGRTEETQYF
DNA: TGTGCCAGCAGCTTGTTGGGGCGCACAGAAGAGACCCAGTACTTC

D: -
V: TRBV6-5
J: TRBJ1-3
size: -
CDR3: CASSYGGAGDTIYF
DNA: TGTGCCAGCAGTTACGGGGGGGCTGGGGACACCATATATTTT

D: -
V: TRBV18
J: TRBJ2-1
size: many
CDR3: CASSPTEEINEQFF
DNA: TGTGCCAGCTCACCAACCGAGGAAATCAATGAGCAGTTCTTC

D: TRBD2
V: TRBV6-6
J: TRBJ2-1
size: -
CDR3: CASSSGTSGRNEQFF
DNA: TGTGCCAGCAGTTCCGGGACTAGCGGGAGGAATGAGCAGTTCTTC

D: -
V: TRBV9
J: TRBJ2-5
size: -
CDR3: CASSAVRTATKETQYF
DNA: TGTGCCAGCAGCGCGGTGAGGACAGCTACGAAAGAGACCCAGTACTTC

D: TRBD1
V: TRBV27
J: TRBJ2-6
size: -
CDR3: CASRTGNGANVLTF
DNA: TGTGCCAGCAGGACAGGGAACGGGGCCAACGTCCTGACTTTC

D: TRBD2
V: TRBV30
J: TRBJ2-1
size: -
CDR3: CAWSYGLAGINEQFF
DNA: TGTGCCTGGAGTTACGGACTAGCGGGAATCAATGAGCAGTTCTTC

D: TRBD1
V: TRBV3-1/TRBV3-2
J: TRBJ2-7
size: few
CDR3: CASSQDWVTGAEQYF
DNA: TGTGCCAGCAGCCAAGATTGGGTGACAGGGGCCGAGCAGTACTTC

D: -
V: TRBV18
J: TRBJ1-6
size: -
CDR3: CASSLSGAPSSYNSPLHF
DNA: TGTGCCAGCTCACTATCAGGGGCCCCGAGCTCCTATAATTCACCCCTCCACTTT